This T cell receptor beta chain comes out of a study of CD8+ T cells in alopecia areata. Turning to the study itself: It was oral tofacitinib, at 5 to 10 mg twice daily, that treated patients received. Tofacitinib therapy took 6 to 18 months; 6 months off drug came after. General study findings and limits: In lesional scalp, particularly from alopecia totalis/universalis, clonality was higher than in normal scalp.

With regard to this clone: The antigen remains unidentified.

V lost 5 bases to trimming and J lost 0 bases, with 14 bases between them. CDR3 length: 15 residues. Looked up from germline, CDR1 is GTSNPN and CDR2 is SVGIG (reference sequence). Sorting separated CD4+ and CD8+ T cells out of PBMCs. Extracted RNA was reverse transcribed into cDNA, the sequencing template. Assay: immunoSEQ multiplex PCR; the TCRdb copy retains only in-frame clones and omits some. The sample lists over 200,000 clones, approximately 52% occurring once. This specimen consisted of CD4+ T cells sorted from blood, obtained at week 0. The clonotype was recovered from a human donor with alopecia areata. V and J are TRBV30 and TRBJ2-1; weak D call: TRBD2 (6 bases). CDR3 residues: CAWRRGASSYNEQFF. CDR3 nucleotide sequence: TGTGCCTGGCGGAGGGGCGCGAGCTCCTACAATGAGCAGTTCTTC.